A selection of T cell receptor beta chains follows, all from one sample in a study of CD8 T cells in ankylosing spondylitis. TCRdb passed the 5' RACE reads through MiXCR, listing each CDR3 protein once. The sample includes around 150,000 distinct CDR3 sequences, roughly 18% of them seen just once. The source material was blood, either unsorted or a sorted T cell fraction (not recorded which). The receptors were gathered from a male donor with ankylosing spondylitis or in good health (not recorded which). CDR3s include the opening cysteine and the closing phenylalanine or tryptophan. A D gene is named only where the DNA matches it firmly. Where a row states a size, it is once, few, many or the class of an expanded clone; other rows omit it.

>.|TRBJ2-7|.|TRBV18
TGTGCCAGCTCACCAATCACTAGTGTCTACGAGCAGTACTTC
CASSPITSVYEQYF
>.|TRBJ2-2|.|TRBV5-1
TGCGCCAGCAGCAGGGACCCTTCTTCCGGGGAGCTGTTTTTT
CASSRDPSSGELFF
>.|TRBJ2-7|.|TRBV10-2
TGCGCCAGCAGTGAGTCAATTCCAGGGTACGAGCAGTACTTC
CASSESIPGYEQYF
>many|TRBJ2-3|.|TRBV20-1
TGCAGTGCTCTCGTGGGCGGGAGCACAGATACGCAGTATTTT
CSALVGGSTDTQYF
>.|TRBJ2-1|.|TRBV28
TGTGCCAGCAGTCCGTTTGGGCTGAGCTCCTACAATGAGCAGTTCTTC
CASSPFGLSSYNEQFF
>many|TRBJ2-2|TRBD1|TRBV5-1
TGCGCCAGCAGCCCCTGGGACAGTGACGCCACCGGGGAGCTGTTTTTT
CASSPWDSDATGELFF
>.|TRBJ1-1|TRBD1|TRBV5-1
TGCGCCAGCAGCGGGACAGGGGGCCTCACTGAAGCTTTCTTT
CASSGTGGLTEAFF
>few|TRBJ1-4|TRBD1|TRBV20-1
TGCAGTCCGGGACAGGGAGGAGAAAAACTGTTTTTT
CSPGQGGEKLFF
>few|TRBJ2-3|TRBD1|TRBV20-1
TGCAGTGCTTTATCTCTTCCCGGGACAGGGGCGTTGATGGATACGCAGTATTTT
CSALSLPGTGALMDTQYF
>few|TRBJ2-7|.|TRBV5-1
TGCGCCAGCAGCTTGGAAGGGGGCTACGAGCAGTACTTC
CASSLEGGYEQYF
>.|TRBJ2-7|TRBD2|TRBV20-1
TGCAGTGCTGCCGTAGCGGGAGGACCAGATGGCGAGCAGTACTTC
CSAAVAGGPDGEQYF
>few|TRBJ2-5|.|TRBV29-1
TGCAGCGTTGCACCAAGGCTTGTGCAGACCCAGTACTTC
CSVAPRLVQTQYF
>few|TRBJ1-1|.|TRBV30
TGTGCCTGGAGCGGAACCGGGATCCTAGCTTTCTTT
CAWSGTGILAFF
>.|TRBJ1-1|.|TRBV3-1
TGTGCCAGCAGTCCCGGGGCGTTGGTCACTGAAGCTTTCTTT
CASSPGALVTEAFF
>few|TRBJ2-7|TRBD2|TRBV29-1
TGCAGCGTTGAATGGCTAGCGGGCTACGAGCAGTACTTC
CSVEWLAGYEQYF
>few|TRBJ1-4|.|TRBV28
TGTGCCAGCAGCGAAGCCCCCGTGCTGTTTTTT
CASSEAPVLFF
>few|TRBJ1-1|.|TRBV15
TGTGCCACCAGCAGAGTTGGGACTTGGGGCTCTGAAGCTTTCTTT
CATSRVGTWGSEAFF
>.|TRBJ2-3|TRBD2|TRBV7-9
TGTGCCAGCAGCTTAGCTAGCGGGAGAGATACGCAGTATTTT
CASSLASGRDTQYF
>many|TRBJ2-5|.|TRBV18
TGTGCCAGCTCACCACCAGGAGAGACCCAGTACTTC
CASSPPGETQYF
>.|TRBJ1-5|.|TRBV7-8
TGTGCCAGCAGCTTAGGGGGAGGCGGCAATCAGCCCCAGCATTTT
CASSLGGGGNQPQHF